This TCR beta chain was found in a study of siplizumab effects on memory and regulatory T cells. Study-wide results and limits: Phenotypic classification as naive or memory proved unattainable for roughly 80-97% of proliferating CD4+ or CD8+ clones. Naive T cells seemed more diverse than memory cells and seemed major alloresponse contributors.

On this clone: Its antigen is currently unknown. Other DNA variants within this sample encode the same CDR3.

Clones were sequenced by immunoSEQ multiplex PCR, and TCRdb holds only the in-frame ones, with some missing. The sample has about 100,000 clones, 94% seen once. V lost 0 bases and J 0 bases, leaving 5 bases between the germline ends. Germline CDR1 MNHEY, CDR2 SVGAGI. The CDR3 totals 14 residues. Material: Tregs sorted from blood. This TCR derives from a human donor in good health. The rearrangement uses TRBV6-5 and TRBJ1-1; D possibly corresponds to TRBD1 (5 bases). This chain's CDR3 is CASSYSTVNTEAFF. CDR3 DNA sequence: TGTGCCAGCAGTTACTCGACAGTGAACACTGAAGCTTTCTTT.